The source of this TCR beta chain is a study of neurological immune-mediated disorders. A single record per CDR3 protein comes from TCRdb applying MiXCR to the 5' RACE reads. The table has about 48,000 distinct CDR3 sequences, 20% to 30% seen once; the top ten hold roughly 25%. Germline V gene data show CDR1 as SGHKS and CDR2 as YYEKEE (reference sequence). This CDR3 has 14 amino acids. V lost 0 bases to trimming and J lost 14 bases, with 19 bases between them. In its sample, this clonotype was seen many times. The material sequenced was PBMCs. The chain couples TRBV5-5 to TRBJ2-3, with a tentative D call TRBD2 (5 bases). The clonotype originates from a woman aged 70 to 79 in good health. The CDR3 protein is CASSLEGVIGPWYF. The CDR3 coding sequence is TGTGCCAGCAGCTTGGAGGGAGTCATCGGGCCGTGGTATTTT.